Given below is one T cell receptor beta chain in context. V shed 4 bases and J 3 bases; nucleotides not matched to a gene: 1. CDR1 SGHKS and CDR2 YYEKEE come from the germline V gene (reference sequence). The CDR3 consists of 12 residues. Per the study methods: How many nucleated cells were present was estimated from reference gene primer amplification. Profiled with immunoSEQ multiplex PCR; TCRdb holds only in-frame clones, not every one. Clone size and V and J calls were adopted from that table, with D and trimming inferred from the DNA. Of over 85,000 clones in the sample, 65% to 90% are singletons; the top ten hold 18%. This entry belongs to a study of blood T cell repertoires in COVID-19. Study overall: The study drew acute and convalescent COVID-19 samples from the United States, Italy and Spain. PBMCs, B-cell-depleted T cells, or T cells provided the cDNA or gDNA that made up the material.

This receptor was taken from a woman aged 80 or older with acute or convalescent COVID-19. Input material: peripheral blood. The V and J genes are TRBV5-5 and TRBJ2-7; 7 nucleotides agree with TRBD1. The CDR3 DNA reads as TGTGCCAGCAGCAGACAGGGCTACGAGCAGTACTTC. Translation gives CASSRQGYEQYF. The full variable domain, in which reference TRBV5-5 and TRBJ2-7 provide the parts outside the CDR3, is DAGVTQSPTHLIKTRGQQVTLRCSPISGHKSVSWYQQVLGQGPQFIFQYYEKEERGRGNFPDRFSARQFPNYSSELNVNALLLGDSALYLCASSRQGYEQYFGPGTRLTVT.